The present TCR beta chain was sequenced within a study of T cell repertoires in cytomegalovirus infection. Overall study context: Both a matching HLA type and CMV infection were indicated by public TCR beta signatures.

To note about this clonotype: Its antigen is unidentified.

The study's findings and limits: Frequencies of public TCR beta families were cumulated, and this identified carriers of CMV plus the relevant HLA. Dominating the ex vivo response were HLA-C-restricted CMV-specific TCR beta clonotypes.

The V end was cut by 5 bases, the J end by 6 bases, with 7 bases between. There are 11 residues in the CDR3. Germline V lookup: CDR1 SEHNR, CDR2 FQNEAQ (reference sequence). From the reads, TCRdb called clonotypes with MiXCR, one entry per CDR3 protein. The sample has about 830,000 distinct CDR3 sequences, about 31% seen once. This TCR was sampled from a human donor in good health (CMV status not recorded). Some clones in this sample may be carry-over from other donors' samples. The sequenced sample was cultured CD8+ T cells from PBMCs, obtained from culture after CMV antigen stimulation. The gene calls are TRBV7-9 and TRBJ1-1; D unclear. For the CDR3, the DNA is TGTGCCAGCAGCAGGCCCGCTGAAGCTTTCTTT. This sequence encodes CASSRPAEAFF.